These T cell receptor beta chains were read from a single sample in a study of blood T cell repertoires in COVID-19. Sequenced by immunoSEQ multiplex PCR; TCRdb stores in-frame clones only, minus some. The table records tens of thousands of clones, approximately 86% of them present only once. Sequenced: peripheral blood. These receptors came from a woman aged 55 to 70 with acute or convalescent COVID-19. Each CDR3 is given with its conserved first and last residue. D genes are given only for firm matches. Size values are once, few and many counts, or a class for expanded clones, and some rows have none.

clone size: .; D gene: .; J gene: TRBJ1-1; V gene: TRBV28; CDR3 protein: CASSPLRDTEAFF; CDR3 DNA: TGTGCCAGCAGTCCTCTGAGGGACACTGAAGCTTTCTTT
clone size: few; D gene: .; J gene: TRBJ1-2; V gene: TRBV5-8; CDR3 protein: CASSFEEGAYGYTF; CDR3 DNA: TGTGCCAGCAGCTTCGAAGAGGGAGCCTATGGCTACACCTTC
clone size: .; D gene: TRBD2; J gene: TRBJ2-5; V gene: TRBV29-1; CDR3 protein: CSVDRLAGGTETQYF; CDR3 DNA: TGCAGCGTTGATAGACTAGCGGGGGGGACGGAGACCCAGTACTTC
clone size: .; D gene: .; J gene: TRBJ2-1; V gene: TRBV30; CDR3 protein: CAWATGDSYNEQFF; CDR3 DNA: TGTGCCTGGGCCACGGGAGACTCCTACAATGAGCAGTTCTTC
clone size: few; D gene: TRBD2; J gene: TRBJ2-2; V gene: TRBV2; CDR3 protein: CASRLSGGPNTGELFF; CDR3 DNA: TGTGCCAGCAGACTCTCGGGGGGGCCGAACACCGGGGAGCTGTTTTTT
clone size: .; D gene: .; J gene: TRBJ2-3; V gene: TRBV27; CDR3 protein: CASRRRYGMSTDTQYF; CDR3 DNA: TGTGCCAGCAGGCGCCGATACGGGATGAGCACAGATACGCAGTATTTT
clone size: .; D gene: .; J gene: TRBJ1-5; V gene: TRBV19; CDR3 protein: CASRSNGDNQPQHF; CDR3 DNA: TGTGCCAGCCGGTCCAACGGGGACAATCAGCCCCAGCATTTT
clone size: .; D gene: .; J gene: TRBJ1-4; V gene: TRBV11-1; CDR3 protein: CASSPGGFGEKLFF; CDR3 DNA: TGTGCCAGCAGTCCCGGAGGATTTGGGGAAAAACTGTTTTTT
clone size: .; D gene: .; J gene: TRBJ1-2; V gene: TRBV3-1/TRBV3-2; CDR3 protein: CASSPSGSGYTF; CDR3 DNA: TGTGCCAGCAGCCCCTCCGGTTCGGGCTACACCTTC
clone size: .; D gene: .; J gene: TRBJ2-5; V gene: TRBV5-1; CDR3 protein: CASSSQETQYF; CDR3 DNA: TGCGCCAGCAGCTCTCAAGAGACCCAGTACTTC
clone size: .; D gene: TRBD1; J gene: TRBJ1-4; V gene: TRBV20-1; CDR3 protein: CSASSGGGRYNEKLFF; CDR3 DNA: TGCAGTGCTAGTTCAGGAGGGGGCCGCTATAATGAAAAACTGTTTTTT
clone size: .; D gene: .; J gene: TRBJ1-2; V gene: TRBV23-1; CDR3 protein: CASSTGPSEEGYTF; CDR3 DNA: TGCGCCAGCAGTACCGGGCCCTCGGAGGAGGGCTACACCTTC
clone size: .; D gene: .; J gene: TRBJ1-4; V gene: TRBV27; CDR3 protein: CASSLGQGPATNEKLFF; CDR3 DNA: TGTGCCAGCAGTTTAGGTCAGGGCCCTGCAACTAATGAAAAACTGTTTTTT
clone size: once; D gene: TRBD2; J gene: TRBJ2-5; V gene: TRBV2; CDR3 protein: CASSEGRLAGGAQETQYF; CDR3 DNA: TGTGCCAGCAGTGAAGGTCGACTAGCGGGGGGCGCCCAAGAGACCCAGTACTTC
clone size: .; D gene: TRBD1; J gene: TRBJ1-6; V gene: TRBV2; CDR3 protein: CASRVTGGVNSPLHF; CDR3 DNA: TGTGCCAGCAGGGTTACAGGGGGCGTTAATTCACCCCTCCACTTT
clone size: .; D gene: TRBD2; J gene: TRBJ2-1; V gene: TRBV28; CDR3 protein: CASSSGSDFNEQFF; CDR3 DNA: TGTGCCAGTAGTAGCGGGTCGGATTTCAATGAGCAGTTCTTC
clone size: .; D gene: TRBD2; J gene: TRBJ2-2; V gene: TRBV6-1; CDR3 protein: CASSEAPLIAGGWKNTGELFF; CDR3 DNA: TGTGCCAGCAGTGAAGCGCCTCTAATAGCGGGAGGGTGGAAGAACACCGGGGAGCTGTTTTTT
clone size: .; D gene: .; J gene: TRBJ2-1; V gene: TRBV7-3; CDR3 protein: CASSLGSGQLNEQFF; CDR3 DNA: TGTGCCAGCAGCTTGGGGAGTGGACAGCTCAATGAGCAGTTCTTC
clone size: .; D gene: TRBD1; J gene: TRBJ1-5; V gene: TRBV19; CDR3 protein: CASSSRDRMGNQPQHF; CDR3 DNA: TGTGCCAGTAGTTCCAGGGACAGGATGGGCAATCAGCCCCAGCATTTT
clone size: .; D gene: TRBD1; J gene: TRBJ1-1; V gene: TRBV30; CDR3 protein: CAWFRDRNTEAFF; CDR3 DNA: TGTGCCTGGTTTCGGGACAGGAACACTGAAGCTTTCTTT
clone size: .; D gene: .; J gene: TRBJ2-7; V gene: TRBV6-6; CDR3 protein: CASSGRQGGEQYF; CDR3 DNA: TGTGCCAGCAGCGGCAGACAGGGAGGCGAGCAGTACTTC
clone size: .; D gene: .; J gene: TRBJ1-1; V gene: TRBV5-8; CDR3 protein: CASSLAWGRDTEAFF; CDR3 DNA: TGTGCCAGCAGCTTGGCCTGGGGGCGGGACACTGAAGCTTTCTTT
clone size: .; D gene: .; J gene: TRBJ1-2; V gene: TRBV3-1/TRBV3-2; CDR3 protein: CASSPLGDYGYTF; CDR3 DNA: TGTGCCAGCAGCCCCCTCGGGGACTATGGCTACACCTTC
clone size: .; D gene: .; J gene: TRBJ2-7; V gene: TRBV28; CDR3 protein: CASTSIRELGSYEQYF; CDR3 DNA: TGTGCCAGCACCTCCATTAGGGAGCTGGGCTCCTACGAGCAGTACTTC
clone size: .; D gene: TRBD1; J gene: TRBJ1-6; V gene: TRBV27; CDR3 protein: CASSFGQGISPLHF; CDR3 DNA: TGTGCCAGCAGCTTCGGACAGGGGATTTCACCCCTCCACTTT
clone size: .; D gene: TRBD1; J gene: TRBJ1-1; V gene: TRBV29-1; CDR3 protein: CSVVGRGRMNTEAFF; CDR3 DNA: TGCAGCGTTGTCGGCAGGGGGCGAATGAACACTGAAGCTTTCTTT
clone size: .; D gene: .; J gene: TRBJ2-2; V gene: TRBV11-3; CDR3 protein: CASSQSTGELFF; CDR3 DNA: TGTGCCAGCAGCCAGTCAACCGGGGAGCTGTTTTTT
clone size: once; D gene: .; J gene: TRBJ1-3; V gene: TRBV7-6; CDR3 protein: CASSPTRESSGNTIYF; CDR3 DNA: TGTGCCAGCAGTCCGACGCGGGAAAGCTCTGGAAACACCATATATTTT
clone size: .; D gene: .; J gene: TRBJ1-1; V gene: TRBV4-1; CDR3 protein: CASSQDDRRNTEAFF; CDR3 DNA: TGCGCCAGCAGCCAAGATGACAGGAGGAACACTGAAGCTTTCTTT
clone size: once; D gene: TRBD1; J gene: TRBJ2-7; V gene: TRBV7-2; CDR3 protein: CASSNDRGRPYEQYF; CDR3 DNA: TGTGCCAGCAGCAACGACAGGGGGCGACCCTACGAGCAGTACTTC
clone size: .; D gene: TRBD1; J gene: TRBJ1-4; V gene: TRBV5-1; CDR3 protein: CASSLLGQGSQTNEKLFF; CDR3 DNA: TGCGCCAGCAGCTTGTTGGGACAGGGGAGTCAAACTAATGAAAAACTGTTTTTT
clone size: .; D gene: .; J gene: TRBJ2-7; V gene: TRBV7-9; CDR3 protein: CASSPSEVYEQYF; CDR3 DNA: TGTGCCAGCAGCCCTAGTGAGGTCTACGAGCAGTACTTC
clone size: .; D gene: .; J gene: TRBJ2-1; V gene: TRBV2; CDR3 protein: CASSEGGLNEQFF; CDR3 DNA: TGTGCCAGCAGTGAAGGGGGGCTAAATGAGCAGTTCTTC
clone size: .; D gene: .; J gene: TRBJ2-3; V gene: TRBV7-9; CDR3 protein: CASSLGSGTSTDTQYF; CDR3 DNA: TGTGCCAGCAGCTTGGGGTCTGGGACTAGCACAGATACGCAGTATTTT
clone size: .; D gene: .; J gene: TRBJ1-1; V gene: TRBV7-9; CDR3 protein: CASSLASAERGGAFF; CDR3 DNA: TGTGCCAGCAGCTTAGCGTCCGCCGAGCGGGGTGGGGCTTTCTTT
clone size: .; D gene: .; J gene: TRBJ1-5; V gene: TRBV5-6; CDR3 protein: CASSVRAERQPQHF; CDR3 DNA: TGTGCCAGCAGCGTGCGGGCCGAGCGGCAGCCCCAGCATTTT
clone size: .; D gene: TRBD2; J gene: TRBJ2-1; V gene: TRBV9; CDR3 protein: CASSVLHSGTYNEQFF; CDR3 DNA: TGTGCCAGCAGCGTTCTCCATAGCGGGACCTACAATGAGCAGTTCTTC
clone size: .; D gene: TRBD2; J gene: TRBJ2-1; V gene: TRBV11-2; CDR3 protein: CASSSPSKISGSYNEQFF; CDR3 DNA: TGTGCCAGCAGCTCTCCGTCCAAGATTAGCGGGAGCTACAATGAGCAGTTCTTC
clone size: .; D gene: TRBD1; J gene: TRBJ2-5; V gene: TRBV5-1; CDR3 protein: CASSPGQAQETQYF; CDR3 DNA: TGCGCCAGCAGCCCAGGACAGGCACAAGAGACCCAGTACTTC
clone size: .; D gene: .; J gene: TRBJ1-1; V gene: TRBV28; CDR3 protein: CAANLGVNTEAFF; CDR3 DNA: TGTGCCGCCAATTTAGGGGTAAACACTGAAGCTTTCTTT
clone size: .; D gene: TRBD1; J gene: TRBJ1-3; V gene: TRBV30; CDR3 protein: CAWKVSGQGAGTIYF; CDR3 DNA: TGTGCCTGGAAGGTCAGCGGACAGGGGGCAGGCACCATATATTTT
clone size: .; D gene: .; J gene: TRBJ1-2; V gene: TRBV29-1; CDR3 protein: CSVLGGGYGYTF; CDR3 DNA: TGCAGCGTTCTAGGGGGAGGGTATGGCTACACCTTC
clone size: .; D gene: .; J gene: TRBJ1-1; V gene: TRBV4-1; CDR3 protein: CASSQDDSGDAVNTEAFF; CDR3 DNA: TGCGCCAGCAGCCAAGATGATAGCGGGGACGCCGTGAACACTGAAGCTTTCTTT
clone size: .; D gene: .; J gene: TRBJ1-1; V gene: TRBV7-9; CDR3 protein: CASSLMGQNTEAFF; CDR3 DNA: TGTGCCAGCAGCTTAATGGGGCAGAACACTGAAGCTTTCTTT
clone size: .; D gene: .; J gene: TRBJ1-2; V gene: TRBV6-5; CDR3 protein: CASSYAEDYYGYTF; CDR3 DNA: TGTGCCAGCAGTTACGCGGAAGATTACTATGGCTACACCTTC
clone size: .; D gene: .; J gene: TRBJ1-6; V gene: TRBV28; CDR3 protein: CASSLSDSPLHF; CDR3 DNA: TGTGCCAGCAGTTTATCCGATTCACCCCTCCACTTT
clone size: once; D gene: TRBD1; J gene: TRBJ2-1; V gene: TRBV9; CDR3 protein: CASTPTGLNNEQFF; CDR3 DNA: TGTGCCAGCACCCCGACAGGGCTGAACAATGAGCAGTTCTTC
clone size: .; D gene: .; J gene: TRBJ2-3; V gene: TRBV27; CDR3 protein: CASSLLGTDTQYF; CDR3 DNA: TGTGCCAGCAGTTTACTTGGCACAGATACGCAGTATTTT
clone size: .; D gene: .; J gene: TRBJ2-7; V gene: TRBV2; CDR3 protein: CASKRTKGGGSYEQYF; CDR3 DNA: TGTGCCAGCAAACGGACTAAAGGGGGGGGCTCCTACGAGCAGTACTTC
clone size: .; D gene: TRBD2; J gene: TRBJ2-7; V gene: TRBV28; CDR3 protein: CASSCVWSTTWTSGYEQYF; CDR3 DNA: TGTGCCAGCAGTTGCGTCTGGTCGACGACCTGGACTAGCGGCTACGAGCAGTACTTC
clone size: few; D gene: TRBD2; J gene: TRBJ2-1; V gene: TRBV25-1; CDR3 protein: CASSATSGRALGEQFF; CDR3 DNA: TGTGCCAGCAGTGCCACTAGCGGGAGGGCCTTGGGTGAGCAGTTCTTC
clone size: .; D gene: TRBD2; J gene: TRBJ2-3; V gene: TRBV27; CDR3 protein: CASSLSILLAGDTDTQYF; CDR3 DNA: TGTGCCAGCAGTTTATCGATCCTGCTAGCGGGGGACACAGATACGCAGTATTTT
clone size: .; D gene: TRBD2; J gene: TRBJ2-1; V gene: TRBV7-9; CDR3 protein: CASSATSGRALTNEQFF; CDR3 DNA: TGTGCCAGCAGCGCTACTAGCGGGAGGGCCCTCACCAATGAGCAGTTCTTC
clone size: .; D gene: .; J gene: TRBJ2-4; V gene: TRBV2; CDR3 protein: CASSNRGTLRNIQYF; CDR3 DNA: TGTGCCAGCAGTAATCGTGGGACATTACGGAACATTCAGTACTTC